This TCR beta chain was sequenced for a study of PD-L1 blockade in urothelial cancer. About the study: Of about 29 patients, almost 26 were males with bladder-origin urothelial cancer. Patients previously received 0 to 3 chemotherapy regimens. Blood analysis occurred 3 weeks (second dose) and 6 weeks after treatment start. Specimens of blood held a median count of approximately 150,000 T cells.

The protocol was immunoSEQ multiplex PCR, while the TCRdb copy is restricted to in-frame clones and leaves out a portion. The sample includes tens of thousands of clones, less than 95% seen only once; the top ten take about 7.3%. The V end lost 2 bases, the J end lost 4 bases, and 17 bases lay between the germline ends. The CDR3 is 16 amino acids. Germline lookup yields CDR1 MNHGY and CDR2 SAAAGT. Stated time point: peripheral blood 6 weeks after treatment start. The sample here was PBMCs, taken around atezolizumab (anti-PD-L1) treatment. This chain uses TRBV6-8 with TRBJ1-1; D is possibly TRBD1 (6 bases). The sequence was obtained from a man between 65 and 85 years old with urothelial cancer. The CDR3 spells CASSYTRDRTATEAFF. DNA of the CDR3: TGTGCCAGCAGTTACACGAGAGACAGGACCGCCACTGAAGCTTTCTTT.